What follows is one T cell receptor beta chain and its context. Data came from immunoSEQ multiplex PCR; TCRdb stores just in-frame clones and leaves some out. This repertoire shows approximately 400,000 clones, approximately 95% found once; its top ten account for 0.015% to 0.025%. Germline CDR1 and CDR2: LNHNV and YYDKDF (reference sequence). The V and J ends lost 1 base and 0 bases respectively, with 13 bases between them. The CDR3 contains 17 residues. This sample was taken from a study of shared T cell receptors in the human thymus. The clonotype was recovered from a human donor. This chain joins TRBV15 and TRBJ2-1, with D uncertain. The sample comprised thymocytes. The CDR3, as DNA: TGTGCCACCAGCAGAGGCCCTCAGCGCTACTCCTACAATGAGCAGTTCTTC. The encoded protein is CATSRGPQRYSYNEQFF.